The 10 T cell receptor beta chains in this list originate from one sample, sequenced in a study of beta chain features in type 1 diabetes. Study-level findings and limits: Moderate yet significant TCRB CDR3 shortening was seen in Type 1 diabetes patients in all four CD4+ subsets.

Antigens of these TCRs are unknown. Of the isolated RNA, all was reverse transcribed, and so the sequenced material was expressed TCRB transcripts. TCRdb keeps only in-frame clones here, not all; method: immunoSEQ multiplex PCR. This sample has over 90,000 clones, with roughly 28% found just once. Specimen: central memory CD4+ T cells from blood. The receptors stem from a young woman with type 1 diabetes.

V and J are TRBV5-6 and TRBJ2-1; 16 bases map to TRBD2. This CDR3 spans 17 amino acids. V trimming: 4 bases; J trimming: 4 bases; junction bases outside the gene matches: 5. The germline V gene has CDR1 SGHDT and CDR2 YYEEEE. The CDR3 bases are TGTGCCAGCAGCAAGGGACTAGCGGGAGGGATATACAATGAGCAGTTCTTC. It yields the protein CASSKGLAGGIYNEQFF.

The chain links TRBV6-6 to TRBJ2-3; D is perhaps TRBD1 (5 bases). Germline V gene lookup returns CDR1 MNHNY and CDR2 SVGAGI (reference sequence). The CDR3 has 15 amino acids. Trimming pared 5 bases from V and 2 bases from J, leaving 14 bases between. Written as DNA, the CDR3 is TGTGCCAGCAGTGATCCAGGGTCCGTCACAGATACGCAGTATTTT. Translated, it gives CASSDPGSVTDTQYF.

The chain carries TRBV5-1 and TRBJ1-1, with D unresolved. Trimming took off 0 bases at V and 10 bases at J, with 10 bases between the two ends. CDR3 length equals 12 residues. Germline V gene sequence: CDR1 SGHRS, CDR2 YFSETQ. The CDR3 region is CASSLDVGPAFF. CDR3 coding DNA: TGCGCCAGCAGCTTGGATGTGGGCCCAGCTTTCTTT.

There are a few counts of this clone. This chain connects TRBV27 to TRBJ1-1, with D uncertain. Germline loops: CDR1 MNHEY, CDR2 SMNVEV (reference sequence). This CDR3 is built from 13 residues. V shed 6 bases and J shed 1 base, with 9 bases lying between them. The CDR3 spells CASSPRRNTEAFF. CDR3 sequence (DNA): TGTGCCAGCAGCCCACGGAGGAACACTGAAGCTTTCTTT.

The CDR3 is CAWSVLFPGNTIYF. For the CDR3, the DNA is TGTGCCTGGAGTGTACTGTTCCCTGGAAACACCATATATTTT. The chain combines TRBV30 with TRBJ1-3; D is uncertain. V lost 0 bases and J lost 2, with 8 bases in between. Germline V gene data show CDR1 as GTSNPN and CDR2 as SVGIG (reference sequence). The CDR3 runs 14 residues.

This clone came up once. V usage is TRBV15 and J usage is TRBJ2-1, with D unresolved. The germline V and J ends were trimmed by 1 base and 9 bases, with 13 bases remaining between them. The CDR3 covers 14 residues. Germline V gene lookup returns CDR1 LNHNV and CDR2 YYDKDF (reference sequence). CDR3 coding DNA: TGTGCCACCAGCAGAGCTGACAAATCTGGTGAGCAGTTCTTC. It is translated as CATSRADKSGEQFF.

The chain employs TRBV29-1 and TRBJ1-2; D not resolved. The V gene lost 5 bases and the J gene lost 5 bases, with 9 bases spanning the gap. There are 11 residues in the CDR3. Per germline, CDR1 SQVTM and CDR2 ANQGSEA. The CDR3 protein is CSVSGVYGYTF. In nucleotides, the CDR3 is TGCAGCGTTAGTGGAGTTTATGGCTACACCTTC. Full variable domain (remainder filled in from reference TRBV29-1 and TRBJ1-2): SAVISQKPSRDICQRGTSLTIQCQVDSQVTMMFWYRQQPGQSLTLIATANQGSEATYESGFVIDKFPISRPNLTFSTLTVSNMSPEDSSIYLCSVSGVYGYTFGSGTRLTVV.

This clone was counted a few times. The chain has TRBV5-1 and TRBJ2-3, with TRBD2 identical over 11 bases. This CDR3 is built from 16 residues. The germline V gene encodes CDR1 SGHRS and CDR2 YFSETQ. Germline trimming cut 4 bases from V and 2 bases from J; bases unmatched to any gene: 6. The chain's CDR3 is CASSSRLAGPTDTQYF. The DNA for the CDR3 is TGCGCCAGCAGCAGCCGACTAGCGGGGCCCACAGATACGCAGTATTTT.

A note on this clone: Germline is not matched at one junction end, which may reflect a read error. J is TRBJ2-1 and V is TRBV30, with D possibly matching TRBD2 (5 bases). Germline assignment: CDR1 GTSNPN and CDR2 SVGIG (reference sequence). CDR3 length equals 13 residues. The CDR3 spells CAWSPRRAVIPLF. DNA of the CDR3: TGTGCCTGGAGTCCCCGGCGGGCGGTAATACCCCTCTTC.

The chain uses TRBV5-6 and TRBJ2-3; D may be TRBD1 (5 bases). There are 15 residues in the CDR3. V was clipped by 0 bases and J by 2 bases, with 10 bases between them. Germline V CDR1 and CDR2: SGHDT, YYEEEE. CDR3 loop: CASSLGGRATDTQYF. The CDR3 nucleotides are TGTGCCAGCAGCTTGGGAGGCAGGGCCACAGATACGCAGTATTTT.